Each of the 18 T cell receptor beta chains below was sequenced from the same sample in a study of yellow fever vaccine responses in identical twins. Via MiXCR, TCRdb re-called the RT-PCR reads, giving one row per CDR3 protein. Here the sample spans under 3,000 distinct CDR3 sequences, about 80% being singletons. The starting material was T cells from blood (PBMCs), unsorted or a sorted subset (not recorded which), obtained before or after yellow fever vaccination (not recorded which). The receptors were sampled from a female donor who received the yellow fever vaccine.

This clonotype was observed a few times. V usage is TRBV11-1 and J usage is TRBJ2-1; 10 bases align to TRBD2. Trimming cost V 3 bases and J 4 bases; bases outside gene matches: 3. This CDR3 is 15 amino acids long. Germline CDR1 reads SGHAT; CDR2 reads FQDESV (reference sequence). The CDR3 coding sequence is TGTGCCAGCAGCTTCCGGACTAGCGGATACAATGAGCAGTTCTTC. Its translation: CASSFRTSGYNEQFF.

The chain recombines TRBV11-2 with TRBJ2-1; tentatively, D is TRBD1 (7 bases). The ends were cut back, 5 bases at V and 3 bases at J, with 14 bases in the middle. Germline V lookup: CDR1 SGHAT, CDR2 FQNNGV. This CDR3 region has 15 residues. CDR3 residues: CASSTRQGGYNEQFF. The CDR3 nucleotides read TGTGCCAGCAGCACCCGACAGGGAGGCTACAATGAGCAGTTCTTC.

The rearrangement uses TRBV11-2 and TRBJ2-2; TRBD1 agrees at 7 bases. In germline, CDR1 is SGHAT, CDR2 FQNNGV. The CDR3 contains 16 residues. V trimming: 6 bases; J trimming: 2 bases; junction bases outside the gene matches: 9. The chain's CDR3 is CASSLRTGANTGELFF. In DNA form, the CDR3 reads TGTGCCAGCAGTCTCAGGACAGGAGCAAACACCGGGGAGCTGTTTTTT.

The rearrangement joins TRBV10-1 to TRBJ1-2, with D tentatively TRBD1 (5 bases). V was trimmed by 4 bases and J by 4 bases, leaving 10 bases between them. CDR3 size: 13 residues. CDR1 WNHNN and CDR2 SYGVQD come from the germline V gene (reference sequence). The CDR3 bases are TGCGCCAGCAGTGCTGCAGGGCTCTATGGCTACACCTTC. Encoded protein: CASSAAGLYGYTF.

The table lists this clonotype with a count of one. The chain recombines TRBV7-9 with TRBJ2-7, with 7 bases matching TRBD2. CDR1 SEHNR and CDR2 FQNEAQ come from the germline V gene (reference sequence). This CDR3 is built from 16 residues. Trimming took 1 base from V and 0 from J; bases not matched to a gene: 6. The CDR3 DNA is TGTGCCAGCAGCTTAGTGGGCGGGAGCTTCTCCTACGAGCAGTACTTC. Translated, it gives CASSLVGGSFSYEQYF.

The chain recombines TRBV5-6 with TRBJ2-1; D unresolved. The CDR3 is 12 amino acids. Between the trimmed V and J ends, which lost 1 base and 6 bases, there was a span of 5 bases. The germline V gene has CDR1 SGHDT and CDR2 YYEEEE. The CDR3 DNA reads TGTGCCAGCAGCTTGTTGGGCAATGAGCAGTTCTTC. This codes for CASSLLGNEQFF.

V is TRBV20-1 and J is TRBJ2-2, with a tentative D call TRBD2 (5 bases). The CDR3 sequence is 15 residues long. Per germline, CDR1 DFQATT and CDR2 SNEGSKA (reference sequence). V was shortened by 0 bases and J by 3 bases, with 11 bases between the two germline ends. CDR3 residues: CSARDLARDTGELFF. CDR3 sequence (DNA): TGCAGTGCTAGAGATTTGGCGAGGGACACCGGGGAGCTGTTTTTT.

This clonotype was observed once. J is TRBJ2-3 and V is TRBV2, with 13 bases that match TRBD2. The CDR3 is 16 residues long. Trimming took 5 bases from V and 1 from J; bases not matched to a gene: 3. Per germline, CDR1 SNHLY and CDR2 FYNNEI. Here the CDR3 DNA reads TGTGCCAGCAGTCCCGGGACTAGCGGGGGCACAGATACGCAGTATTTT. Its translation: CASSPGTSGGTDTQYF. Using reference TRBV2 and TRBJ2-3 for the parts outside the CDR3, the full variable domain is EPEVTQTPSHQVTQMGQEVILRCVPISNHLYFYWYRQILGQKVEFLVSFYNNEISEKSEIFDDQFSVERPDGSNFTLKIRSTKLEDSAMYFCASSPGTSGGTDTQYFGPGTRLTVL.

V usage is TRBV11-1 and J usage is TRBJ1-2; tentatively, D is TRBD1 (5 bases). V was clipped by 5 bases and J by 4 bases, with 14 bases between them. The CDR3 consists of 14 residues. Germline CDR1 is SGHAT and CDR2 is FQDESV (reference sequence). The CDR3 spells CASSAGPNLYGYTF. The CDR3 DNA follows: TGTGCCAGCAGCGCGGGACCTAACCTCTATGGCTACACCTTC.

The chain uses TRBV7-6 and TRBJ1-2; TRBD1 aligns across 10 bases. The CDR3 sequence is 13 residues long. The ends lost 5 bases at V and 6 bases at J; junction bases unmatched: 3. Germline V gene data show CDR1 as SGHVS and CDR2 as FNYEAQ. In nucleotides, the CDR3 is TGTGCCAGCAGCCTGACAGGGGGCGATGGCTACACCTTC. Protein: CASSLTGGDGYTF.

The count of this clonotype is one. The germline gene is not matched at one end of the junction; a read error may be the cause. This chain links TRBV7-6 with TRBJ2-2; D not resolved. The CDR3 totals 10 residues. Per germline, CDR1 SGHVS and CDR2 FNYEAQ. The CDR3 here is CASTSGELFF. The CDR3 nucleotides read TGTGCTAGCACCTCCGGGGAGCTGTTTTTT. Supplemented by reference TRBV7-6 and TRBJ2-2, the full variable domain reads GAGVSQSPRYKVTKRGQDVALRCDPISGHVSLYWYRQALGQGPEFLTYFNYEAQQDKSGLPNDRFSAERPEGSISTLTIQRTEQRDSAMYRCASTSGELFFGEGSRLTVL.

The chain employs TRBV2 and TRBJ2-5; TRBD2 aligns across 8 bases. Germline loops: CDR1 SNHLY, CDR2 FYNNEI. Trimming at V came to 6 bases and at J to 7 bases, leaving 10 bases not matched to a gene. The CDR3 loop spans 14 amino acids. DNA for the CDR3: TGTGCCAGCAGGGCTAGGACTAGCTTGGGGACCCAGTACTTC. Protein sequence: CASRARTSLGTQYF.

The genes are TRBV11-1 and TRBJ2-1, with TRBD2 as a possible D gene (6 bases). V lost 5 bases to trimming and J lost 1 base, with 15 bases between them. Germline loops: CDR1 SGHAT, CDR2 FQDESV (reference sequence). The CDR3 has 16 amino acids. CDR3 sequence: CASSLWGDPSYNEQFF. DNA for the CDR3: TGTGCCAGCAGCCTTTGGGGGGATCCTTCCTACAATGAGCAGTTCTTC.

This rearrangement joins TRBV10-1 to TRBJ2-3; D might be TRBD1 (5 bases). V was clipped by 2 bases and J by 6 bases, with 15 bases between them. The germline V gene encodes CDR1 WNHNN and CDR2 SYGVQD (reference sequence). CDR3 length equals 15 residues. The CDR3, as DNA: TGCGCCAGCAGTGAGCAGGGCAGACTCATGGATACGCAGTATTTT. It yields the protein CASSEQGRLMDTQYF.

This chain links TRBV4-2 with TRBJ1-1, with 8 nucleotides matching TRBD1. CDR1 and CDR2 (germline): LGHNA, YNFKEQ. J gave up 6 bases and V 3 bases, and 15 bases lay outside the gene matches. The length of the CDR3 is 17 residues. CDR3 sequence reads: CASSQGPTGDESSEAFF. In DNA, the CDR3 is TGTGCCAGCAGCCAGGGACCGACAGGGGACGAGTCCTCTGAAGCTTTCTTT.

The chain uses TRBV11-1 and TRBJ2-3, with 9 bases lining up with TRBD1. Trimming at V came to 4 bases and at J to 6 bases, leaving 8 bases not matched to a gene. The CDR3 spans 15 residues. The V gene's germline CDR1 is SGHAT and CDR2 FQDESV (reference sequence). The CDR3 DNA reads as TGTGCCAGCAGCTCCGGGGACAGGGTTATTGATACGCAGTATTTT. Protein sequence: CASSSGDRVIDTQYF. The full variable domain, with the rest looked up from reference TRBV11-1 and TRBJ2-3, is EAEVAQSPRYKITEKSQAVAFWCDPISGHATLYWYRQILGQGPELLVQFQDESVVDDSQLPKDRFSAERLKGVDSTLKIQPAELGDSAMYLCASSSGDRVIDTQYFGPGTRLTVL.

There are a few counts of this clonotype. The chain couples TRBV4-1 to TRBJ2-1; TRBD2 matches at 8 bases. Germline loops: CDR1 MGHRA, CDR2 YSYEKL. V shed 2 bases, J shed 9 bases, and the junction held 3 bases outside the gene matches. The CDR3 spans 13 residues. The CDR3 region has the DNA TGCGCCAGCAGCCAAACTAGCGGAGGTGAGCAGTTCTTC. Translating it yields CASSQTSGGEQFF.

This clonotype appeared a few times. The gene calls are TRBV28 and TRBJ1-5; D unclear. CDR1 and CDR2 (germline): MDHEN, SYDVKM. CDR3 length equals 12 residues. V lost 8 bases to trimming and J lost 6 bases, with 11 bases between them. The CDR3 protein is CASGALSQPQHF. CDR3 coding DNA: TGTGCCAGCGGCGCTCTGAGTCAGCCCCAGCATTTT.